These T cell receptor beta chains were read from a single sample in a study of T-cell reconstitution after alpha-beta-depleted transplantation in children. TCRdb analysed the PCR reads with MiXCR anew, one entry per CDR3 protein. The repertoire holds 400,000 to 500,000 distinct CDR3 sequences, with under 13% as singletons. Specimen: PBMCs from the stem cell graft donor, collected from the stem cell graft. All receptors come from a human donor who donated a stem cell graft to a child with acute myeloid leukemia. Each CDR3 is given with its conserved first and last residue. Fields, in order: V gene, D gene, J gene, clone size, CDR3 DNA, CDR3 protein. A D gene is named only where the DNA matches it firmly. The listing skips clone size in some rows; elsewhere it reads once, few, many or a size class.

TRBV29-1,NA,TRBJ2-5,NA,TGCAGCGTCGCTCAGTCATGGGATTTCGAGGAGCAGACCCAGTACTTC,CSVAQSWDFEEQTQYF
TRBV5-1,NA,TRBJ1-2,few,TGCGCCAGCAGCTTGGACCCAGGGGCCGGCTATGGCTACACCTTC,CASSLDPGAGYGYTF
TRBV5-1,NA,TRBJ2-7,few,TGCGCCAGCAGCCTGGGGACAAGTTCCCCCTCATGGCACTTC,CASSLGTSSPSWHF
TRBV5-6,TRBD1,TRBJ1-3,NA,TGTGCCAGCAGCCCCCAGGGGGGAGAAGGAAACACCATATATTTT,CASSPQGGEGNTIYF
TRBV6-5,NA,TRBJ2-7,few,TGTGCCAGCAGTTACGCTCTGGGAAACTACGAGCAGTACTTC,CASSYALGNYEQYF
TRBV5-1,TRBD1,TRBJ1-1,few,TGCGCCAGCAGCATTACAGGGGAGGCAGCTTTCTTT,CASSITGEAAFF
TRBV20-1,TRBD1,TRBJ2-1,few,TGCAGTGCTAGAGATAGGGGGCTCTCCTACAATGAGCAGTTCTTC,CSARDRGLSYNEQFF
TRBV27,TRBD1,TRBJ1-1,many,TGTGCCAGCAGTAAACAGGGGATGAACACTGAAGCTTTCTTT,CASSKQGMNTEAFF
TRBV12-3/TRBV12-4,NA,TRBJ2-2,NA,TGTGCCAGCGCGGACGAGGTGAACACCGGGGAGCTGTTTTTT,CASADEVNTGELFF
TRBV29-1,NA,TRBJ2-7,many,TGCAGCGTTGAAGGCTCCGTTTACGAGCAGTACTTC,CSVEGSVYEQYF
TRBV21-1,NA,TRBJ2-3,NA,TGTGCCAGCAGCAAAGAGCGTCACAGGCCTAGCACAGATACGCAGTATTTT,CASSKERHRPSTDTQYF
TRBV20-1,NA,TRBJ2-2,few,TGCAGTGCTCGGGCCCACACCGGGGAGCTGTTTTTT,CSARAHTGELFF
TRBV9,TRBD1,TRBJ1-5,many,TGTGCCAGCAGCGAGGACAGGGGCAATCAGCCCCAGCATTTT,CASSEDRGNQPQHF
TRBV27,NA,TRBJ2-3,NA,TGTGCCAGCAGTTTCTTTGGAGGCGGCACAGATACGCAGTATTTT,CASSFFGGGTDTQYF
TRBV4-2,NA,TRBJ2-5,few,TGTGCCAGCAGCCTCAAGGGTACTGGAGAGACCCAGTACTTC,CASSLKGTGETQYF
TRBV19,NA,TRBJ2-1,few,TGTGCCAGTACCGCTCTAGCAAGGGCCTACAATGAGCAGTTCTTC,CASTALARAYNEQFF
TRBV7-3,NA,TRBJ1-1,many,TGTGCCAGCAGCTTAGAGTATGGCGCTGAAGCTTTCTTT,CASSLEYGAEAFF
TRBV29-1,NA,TRBJ2-7,few,TGCAGCGTTTATGTCCTTGGATCCTACGAGCAGTACTTC,CSVYVLGSYEQYF
TRBV20-1,TRBD2,TRBJ2-5,few,TGCAGTGCTAGAGACATCGGGACTAGGGGAGAGACCCAGTACTTC,CSARDIGTRGETQYF
TRBV7-2,NA,TRBJ2-1,few,TGTGCCCTTTTGGGGGGCCACTACAATGAGCAGTTCTTC,CALLGGHYNEQFF
TRBV4-1,NA,TRBJ2-5,many,TGCGCCAGCAGCCAAAGTCGGGAGACCCAGTACTTC,CASSQSRETQYF
TRBV12-3/TRBV12-4,NA,TRBJ2-4,NA,TGTGCCAGCAGTTTGCATCGGTTGGACATTCAGTACTTC,CASSLHRLDIQYF
TRBV20-1,TRBD2,TRBJ2-7,NA,TGCAGTGCTAGAGATTCAGGGACTAGCGGGAGTCGTTCGGACGAGCAGTACTTC,CSARDSGTSGSRSDEQYF
TRBV5-1,NA,TRBJ1-4,many,TGCGCCAGCAGCGTGGCAAATGAAAAACTGTTTTTT,CASSVANEKLFF
TRBV25-1,NA,TRBJ2-1,few,TGTGCCACCCACGACAGAAATGAGCAGTTCTTC,CATHDRNEQFF
TRBV20-1,NA,TRBJ2-1,many,TGCAGTGCTAGAGGGCACAATGAGCAGTTCTTC,CSARGHNEQFF
TRBV30,NA,TRBJ2-2,NA,TGTGCCTGGACGTATCCGGGAACCGGGGAGCTGTTTTTT,CAWTYPGTGELFF
TRBV20-1,NA,TRBJ2-3,few,TGCAGTGCTCAGACCGGGACTCAAACAGATACGCAGTATTTT,CSAQTGTQTDTQYF
TRBV12-3/TRBV12-4,TRBD1,TRBJ1-2,many,TGTGCCAGCAGTGTGGACAGGGAGAAACGAGGCTACACCTTC,CASSVDREKRGYTF
TRBV18,TRBD1,TRBJ2-1,many,TGTGCCAGCTCACCAGAACAGGGGCTCCTCCTCCAAAAAAATGAGCAGTTCTTC,CASSPEQGLLLQKNEQFF
TRBV5-1,NA,TRBJ2-3,few,TGCGCCAGCACGACGGCCAGTAGCACAGATACGCAGTATTTT,CASTTASSTDTQYF
TRBV5-6,TRBD1,TRBJ1-2,many,TGTGCCAGCAGCCTGGGACAGGAGCGTGGCTACACCTTC,CASSLGQERGYTF
TRBV29-1,NA,TRBJ2-5,NA,TGCAGCGGGGTCAGGGGAAGCGGAGAGACCCAGTACTTC,CSGVRGSGETQYF
TRBV4-2,TRBD2,TRBJ2-7,NA,TGTGCCAGCAGCCAAGTTTTAAAGCGGGAGGTCTCCTACGAGCAGTACTTC,CASSQVLKREVSYEQYF